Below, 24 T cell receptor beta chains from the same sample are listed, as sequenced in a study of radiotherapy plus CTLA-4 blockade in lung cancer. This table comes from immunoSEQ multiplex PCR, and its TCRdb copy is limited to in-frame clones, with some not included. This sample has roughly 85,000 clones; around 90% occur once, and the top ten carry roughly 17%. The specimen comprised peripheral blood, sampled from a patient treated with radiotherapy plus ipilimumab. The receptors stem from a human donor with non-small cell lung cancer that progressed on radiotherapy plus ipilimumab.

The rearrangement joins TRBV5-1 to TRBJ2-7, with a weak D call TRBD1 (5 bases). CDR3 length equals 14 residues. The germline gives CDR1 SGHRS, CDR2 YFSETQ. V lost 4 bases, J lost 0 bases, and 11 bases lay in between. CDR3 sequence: CASSPPDSSYEQYF. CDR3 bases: TGCGCCAGCAGCCCTCCCGACAGCTCCTACGAGCAGTACTTC.

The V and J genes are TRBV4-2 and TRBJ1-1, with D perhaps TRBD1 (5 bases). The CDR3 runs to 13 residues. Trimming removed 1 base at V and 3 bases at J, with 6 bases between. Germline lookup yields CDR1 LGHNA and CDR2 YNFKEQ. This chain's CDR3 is CASSQVGDTEAFF. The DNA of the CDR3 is TGTGCCAGCAGCCAAGTAGGGGACACTGAAGCTTTCTTT.

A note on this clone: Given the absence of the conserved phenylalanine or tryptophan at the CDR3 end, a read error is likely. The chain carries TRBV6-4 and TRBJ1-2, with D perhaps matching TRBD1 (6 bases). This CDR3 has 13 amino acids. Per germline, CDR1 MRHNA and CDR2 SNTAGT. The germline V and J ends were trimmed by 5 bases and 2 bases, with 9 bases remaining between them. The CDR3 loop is CASSKGQNYGYTL. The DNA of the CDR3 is TGTGCCAGCAGTAAAGGACAGAACTATGGCTACACCCTC.

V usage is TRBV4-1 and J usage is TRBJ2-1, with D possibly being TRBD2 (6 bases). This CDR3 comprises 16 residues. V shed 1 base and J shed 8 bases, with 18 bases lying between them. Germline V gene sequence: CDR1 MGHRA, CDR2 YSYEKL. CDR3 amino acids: CASSQVGTRSNYEQFF. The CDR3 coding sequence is TGCGCCAGCAGCCAAGTCGGGACTCGTTCAAACTATGAGCAGTTCTTC.

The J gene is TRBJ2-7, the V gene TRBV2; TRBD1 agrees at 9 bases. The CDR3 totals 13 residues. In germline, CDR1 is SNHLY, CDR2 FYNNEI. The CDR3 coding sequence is TGTGTGAGCAGTGACAGGGGGGGATACGAGCAGTACTTC. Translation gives CVSSDRGGYEQYF. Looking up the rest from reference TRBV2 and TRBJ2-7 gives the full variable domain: EPEVTQTPSHQVTQMGQEVILRCVPISNHLYFYWYRQILGQKVEFLVSFYNNEISEKSEIFDDQFSVERPDGSNFTLKIRSTKLEDSAMYFCVSSDRGGYEQYFGPGTRLTVT.

CDR3: CASTPGGNSYPRIYEQYF. DNA for the CDR3: TGTGCCAGCACCCCCGGGGGGAACTCATATCCCCGGATCTACGAGCAGTACTTC. The chain uses TRBV5-4 and TRBJ2-7, with 7 positions matching TRBD2. Germline CDR1 reads SGHNT; CDR2 reads YYREEE (reference sequence). This CDR3 comprises 18 residues. V dropped 6 bases and J dropped 3; count of bases not matched to a gene: 21.

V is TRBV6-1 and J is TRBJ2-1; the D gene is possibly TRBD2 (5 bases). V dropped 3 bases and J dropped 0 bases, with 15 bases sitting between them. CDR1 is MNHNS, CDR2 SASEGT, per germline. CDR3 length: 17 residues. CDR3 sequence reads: CASSESLLAGSYNEQFF. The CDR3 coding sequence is TGTGCCAGCAGTGAGTCCCTTCTAGCTGGCTCCTACAATGAGCAGTTCTTC.

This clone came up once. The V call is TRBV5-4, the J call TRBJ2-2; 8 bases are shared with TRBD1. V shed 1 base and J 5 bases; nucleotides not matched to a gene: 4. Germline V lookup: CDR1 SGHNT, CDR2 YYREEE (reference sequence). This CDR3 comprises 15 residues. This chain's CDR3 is CASSLRDRQTGELFF. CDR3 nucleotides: TGTGCCAGCAGCTTGAGGGACAGGCAAACCGGGGAGCTGTTTTTT.

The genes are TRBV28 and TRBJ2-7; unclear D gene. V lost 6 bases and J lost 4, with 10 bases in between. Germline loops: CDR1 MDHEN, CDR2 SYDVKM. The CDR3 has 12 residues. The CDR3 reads CASRQDVYEQYF. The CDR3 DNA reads TGTGCCAGCAGACAAGACGTGTACGAGCAGTACTTC.

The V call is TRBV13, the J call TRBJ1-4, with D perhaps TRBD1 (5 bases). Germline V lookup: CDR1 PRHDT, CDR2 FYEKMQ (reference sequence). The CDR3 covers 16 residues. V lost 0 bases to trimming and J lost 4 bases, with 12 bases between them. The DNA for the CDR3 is TGTGCCAGCAGCTTAGGCGGAGGGGCGATTAATGAAAAACTGTTTTTT. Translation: CASSLGGGAINEKLFF.

The CDR3 bases are TGTGCCAGCTCACCTTGGACTAGCATGGGTAGAGAGGAGCAGTTCTTC. It specifies CASSPWTSMGREEQFF. The chain links TRBV18 to TRBJ2-1; 8 bases fit TRBD2. V lost 3 bases, J lost 10 bases, and 14 bases stayed unmatched. Germline values: CDR1 KGHSH, CDR2 LQKENI. The CDR3 sequence is 16 residues long.

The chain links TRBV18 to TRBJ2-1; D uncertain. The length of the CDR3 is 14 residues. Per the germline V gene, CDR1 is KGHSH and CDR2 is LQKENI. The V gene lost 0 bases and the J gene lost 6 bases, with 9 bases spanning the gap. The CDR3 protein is CASSPPVISNEQFF. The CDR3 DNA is TGTGCCAGCTCACCACCGGTAATAAGCAATGAGCAGTTCTTC.

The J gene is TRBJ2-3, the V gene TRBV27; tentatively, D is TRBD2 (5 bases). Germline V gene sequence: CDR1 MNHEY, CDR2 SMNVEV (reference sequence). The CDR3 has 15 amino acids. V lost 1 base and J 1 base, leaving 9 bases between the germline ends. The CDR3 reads CASSLWGAGTDTQYF. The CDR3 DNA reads TGTGCCAGCAGTTTATGGGGAGCCGGCACAGATACGCAGTATTTT.

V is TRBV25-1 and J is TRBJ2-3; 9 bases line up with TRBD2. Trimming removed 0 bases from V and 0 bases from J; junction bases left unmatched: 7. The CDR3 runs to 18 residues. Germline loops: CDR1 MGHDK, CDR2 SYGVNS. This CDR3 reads CASSEYLGRGGSTDTQYF. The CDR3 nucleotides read TGTGCCAGCAGTGAATATTTAGGGCGGGGGGGAAGCACAGATACGCAGTATTTT.

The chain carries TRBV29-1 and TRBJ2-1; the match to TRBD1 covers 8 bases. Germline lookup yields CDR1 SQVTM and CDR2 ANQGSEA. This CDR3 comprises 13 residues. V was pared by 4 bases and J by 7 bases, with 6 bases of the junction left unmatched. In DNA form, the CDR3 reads TGCAGCGTTGCGGACAGGGCGGGGAATGAGCAGTTCTTC. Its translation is CSVADRAGNEQFF.

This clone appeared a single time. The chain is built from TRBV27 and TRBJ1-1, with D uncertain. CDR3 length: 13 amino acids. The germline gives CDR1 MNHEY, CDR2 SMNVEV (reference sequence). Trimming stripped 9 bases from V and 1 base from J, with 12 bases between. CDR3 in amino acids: CASSRQGNTEAFF. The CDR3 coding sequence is TGTGCCAGTTCCAGACAAGGGAACACTGAAGCTTTCTTT.

This CDR3 reads CASSPRVDTKAYNEQFF. The CDR3 DNA reads TGTGCCAGCAGCCCCAGGGTTGACACCAAAGCCTACAATGAGCAGTTCTTC. The chain carries TRBV11-3 and TRBJ2-1; a weak D match, TRBD1 (5 bases). This CDR3 has 17 amino acids. Germline loops: CDR1 SGHNT, CDR2 YENEEA. V shed 5 bases and J shed 2 bases, with 19 bases lying between them.

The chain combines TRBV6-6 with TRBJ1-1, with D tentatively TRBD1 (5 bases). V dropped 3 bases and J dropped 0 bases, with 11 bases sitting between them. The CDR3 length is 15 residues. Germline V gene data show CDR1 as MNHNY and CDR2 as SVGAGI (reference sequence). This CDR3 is CASSYRGGMNTEAFF. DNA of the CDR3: TGTGCCAGCAGTTATAGGGGTGGGATGAACACTGAAGCTTTCTTT.

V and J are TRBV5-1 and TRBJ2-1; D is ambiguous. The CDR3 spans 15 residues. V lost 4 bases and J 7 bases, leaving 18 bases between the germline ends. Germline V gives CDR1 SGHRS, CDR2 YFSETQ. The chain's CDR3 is CASSLLDAELNEQFF. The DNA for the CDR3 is TGCGCCAGCAGCCTTCTAGATGCGGAGTTGAATGAGCAGTTCTTC.

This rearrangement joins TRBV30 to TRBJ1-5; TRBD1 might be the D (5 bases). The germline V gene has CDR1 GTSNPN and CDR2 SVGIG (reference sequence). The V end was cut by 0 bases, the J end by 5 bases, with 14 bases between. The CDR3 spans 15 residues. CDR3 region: CAWSVPGRYDQPQHF. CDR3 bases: TGTGCCTGGAGTGTACCGGGACGGTACGATCAGCCCCAGCATTTT.

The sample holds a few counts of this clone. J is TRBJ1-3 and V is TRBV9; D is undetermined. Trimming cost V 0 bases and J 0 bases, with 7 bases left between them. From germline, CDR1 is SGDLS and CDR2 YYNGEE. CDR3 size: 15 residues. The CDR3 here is CASSVGSSSGNTIYF. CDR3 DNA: TGTGCCAGCAGCGTAGGAAGTAGCTCTGGAAACACCATATATTTT.

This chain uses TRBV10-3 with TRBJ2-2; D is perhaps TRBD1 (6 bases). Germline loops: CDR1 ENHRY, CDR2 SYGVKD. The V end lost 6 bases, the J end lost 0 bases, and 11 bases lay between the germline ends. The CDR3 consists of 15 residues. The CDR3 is CAIRSGTSNTGELFF. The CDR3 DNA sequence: TGTGCCATCAGGTCCGGGACATCGAACACCGGGGAGCTGTTTTTT.

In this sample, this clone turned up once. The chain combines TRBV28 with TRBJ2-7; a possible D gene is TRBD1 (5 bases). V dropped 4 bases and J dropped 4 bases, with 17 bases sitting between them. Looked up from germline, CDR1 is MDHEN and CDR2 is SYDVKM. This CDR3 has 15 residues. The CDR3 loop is CASSSLIGVRYEQYF. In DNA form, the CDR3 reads TGTGCCAGCAGTTCCTTGATAGGGGTTCGATACGAGCAGTACTTC.

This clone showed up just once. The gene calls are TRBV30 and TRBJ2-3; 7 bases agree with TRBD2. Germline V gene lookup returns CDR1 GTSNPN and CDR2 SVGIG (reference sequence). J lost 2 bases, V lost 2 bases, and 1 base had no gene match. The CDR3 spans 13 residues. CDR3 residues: CAWSSGNTDTQYF. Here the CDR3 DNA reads TGTGCCTGGAGTAGCGGGAACACAGATACGCAGTATTTT.